Shown below are 18 T cell receptor beta chains from a single sample sequenced in a study of T cell changes during pregnancy in multiple sclerosis. The assay was immunoSEQ multiplex PCR, and TCRdb's table has in-frame clones only and misses some. The sample holds about 98,000 clones, 90% to 95% seen once. The source material was peripheral blood, sampled after pregnancy. The receptors were sampled from a female donor in good health, enrolled as a control in a pregnancy study.

This clone was seen just once. V and J are TRBV19 and TRBJ1-5; D may be TRBD1 (5 bases). The CDR3 covers 15 residues. Trimming left V 7 bases short and J 3 bases short, with 16 bases between. Per the germline V gene, CDR1 is LNHDA and CDR2 is SQIVND (reference sequence). The CDR3 region is CASTFGGEPNQPQHF. The CDR3 DNA sequence: TGTGCCAGTACCTTTGGGGGGGAGCCCAATCAGCCCCAGCATTTT.

The J gene is TRBJ1-6, the V gene TRBV5-4, with TRBD1 as a possible D gene (6 bases). This CDR3 comprises 15 residues. CDR1 is SGHNT, CDR2 YYREEE, per germline (reference sequence). V was pared by 3 bases and J by 8 bases, with 15 bases between. The CDR3 DNA reads TGTGCCAGCAGCTACAGGACAGCCGGAGATTCACCCCTCCACTTT. Translation: CASSYRTAGDSPLHF. Full variable domain (rest looked up from reference TRBV5-4 and TRBJ1-6): ETGVTQSPTHLIKTRGQQVTLRCSSQSGHNTVSWYQQALGQGPQFIFQYYREEENGRGNFPPRFSGLQFPNYSSELNVNALELDDSALYLCASSYRTAGDSPLHFGNGTRLTVT.

V usage is TRBV19 and J usage is TRBJ1-3; D uncertain. This CDR3 spans 12 amino acids. Germline V gene sequence: CDR1 LNHDA, CDR2 SQIVND (reference sequence). Between the trimmed V and J ends, which lost 7 bases and 0 bases, there was a span of 4 bases. In DNA form, the CDR3 reads TGTGCCAGTACTTACTCTGGAAACACCATATATTTT. Residues: CASTYSGNTIYF.

There are a few counts of this clone. This rearrangement joins TRBV2 to TRBJ1-2; D gene uncertain. The CDR3 totals 11 residues. The germline CDR1 and CDR2 sequences are SNHLY and FYNNEI. The V end was cut by 7 bases, the J end by 3 bases, with 6 bases between. CDR3 DNA: TGTGCCAGCACCCCGGACTATGGCTACACCTTC. Amino acids: CASTPDYGYTF.

The V and J genes are TRBV28 and TRBJ2-5, with 7 bases lining up with TRBD2. The CDR3 runs to 17 residues. The germline CDR1 and CDR2 sequences are MDHEN and SYDVKM. With 3 bases clipped from V and 2 bases from J, the junction kept 12 bases outside the gene matches. CDR3 protein: CASSFAGDSGRQETQYF. The DNA for the CDR3 is TGTGCCAGCAGTTTTGCGGGGGATAGCGGACGACAAGAGACCCAGTACTTC.

The table lists this clone with a count of one. J is TRBJ1-1 and V is TRBV11-1; TRBD1 aligns across 8 bases. The V gene's germline CDR1 is SGHAT and CDR2 FQDESV (reference sequence). The CDR3 sequence is 17 residues long. V shed 3 bases and J 0 bases; nucleotides not matched to a gene: 9. In DNA form, the CDR3 reads TGTGCCAGCAGCTTTTCCCAGGGGGCTATGATGAACACTGAAGCTTTCTTT. Its protein is CASSFSQGAMMNTEAFF.

The rearrangement links TRBV28 to TRBJ1-2; D is unresolved. CDR1 and CDR2 (germline): MDHEN, SYDVKM. The CDR3 consists of 15 residues. Trimming removed 5 bases from V and 1 base from J, with 14 bases in between. The CDR3 sequence: CASSPTGEGNYGYTF. CDR3 sequence (DNA): TGTGCCAGCAGTCCTACTGGGGAGGGTAACTATGGCTACACCTTC.

In its sample, this clone was seen once. V usage is TRBV4-1 and J usage is TRBJ2-1; D gene uncertain. The V gene lost 0 bases and the J gene lost 6 bases, with 12 bases spanning the gap. Germline-derived CDR1 and CDR2 are MGHRA and YSYEKL. The CDR3 extends over 15 amino acids. This chain's CDR3 is CASSQEAQTGNEQFF. The CDR3 DNA is TGCGCCAGCAGCCAAGAAGCGCAGACGGGCAATGAGCAGTTCTTC.

CDR3 sequence (DNA): TGTGCCAGTAATAACTGGGGGACTAGCGGGAGAACAGGGCCCGGGGAGCTGTTTTTT. Translating it yields CASNNWGTSGRTGPGELFF. The V gene is TRBV19, the J gene TRBJ2-2; TRBD2 matches 14 bases. Unmatched junction bases numbered 16, after V lost 7 bases and J lost 6 bases. The CDR3 has 19 residues. Germline lookup yields CDR1 LNHDA and CDR2 SQIVND (reference sequence).

The CDR3 is CASSTGTNTETQYF. In DNA, the CDR3 is TGCGCCAGCAGCACCGGGACTAACACGGAGACCCAGTACTTC. This sequence joins TRBV5-1 and TRBJ2-5; 7 bases agree with TRBD2. The CDR3 spans 14 residues. Germline lookup yields CDR1 SGHRS and CDR2 YFSETQ. The ends lost 4 bases at V and 5 bases at J; junction bases unmatched: 8.

The chain joins TRBV5-6 to TRBJ2-3; 9 bases fit TRBD1. This CDR3 has 14 residues. Trimming took 4 bases from V and 3 from J; bases not matched to a gene: 3. The germline gives CDR1 SGHDT, CDR2 YYEEEE. The CDR3, as DNA: TGTGCCAGCAGCCCCGGGACAGGGACAGATACGCAGTATTTT. Protein sequence: CASSPGTGTDTQYF.

This sequence joins TRBV5-1 and TRBJ2-2, with D uncertain. Germline CDR1 and CDR2: SGHRS and YFSETQ. This CDR3 spans 14 amino acids. Trimming shortened V by 7 bases and J by 6 bases, and 16 bases separated the two germline ends. CDR3 DNA: TGCGCCAGCGGTCAGGCAACCCCGGCCGGGGAGCTGTTTTTT. Encoded protein: CASGQATPAGELFF.

The rearrangement joins TRBV6-5 to TRBJ1-5; D is undetermined. The CDR3 contains 13 residues. Trimming stripped 2 bases from V and 4 bases from J, with 6 bases between. Germline CDR1 and CDR2: MNHEY and SVGAGI. The DNA for the CDR3 is TGTGCCAGCAGTTACACGGGGAATCAGCCCCAGCATTTT. Translation: CASSYTGNQPQHF.

This sequence joins TRBV10-3 and TRBJ2-1; 10 bases agree with TRBD2. CDR3 size: 16 residues. CDR1 is ENHRY, CDR2 SYGVKD, per germline. The trim removed 0 bases at V and 5 bases at J, leaving 4 bases unmatched. CDR3 nucleotide sequence: TGTGCCATCAGTGAGTCGGGGACTAGCGCCCACAATGAGCAGTTCTTC. Its protein product is CAISESGTSAHNEQFF.

Points on this clone: Additional DNA sequences in this sample encode the identical CDR3. The chain combines TRBV10-1 with TRBJ2-2; D gene unclear. The CDR3 extends over 14 amino acids. CDR1 is WNHNN and CDR2 is SYGVQD in the germline V gene (reference sequence). Trimming removed 4 bases at V and 1 base at J, with 7 bases between. The CDR3 loop reads CASSGVQNTGELFF. The CDR3 DNA follows: TGCGCCAGCAGTGGAGTCCAGAACACCGGGGAGCTGTTTTTT.

V is TRBV5-8 and J is TRBJ2-5; D is possibly TRBD2 (5 bases). V gave up 4 bases and J gave up 5 bases, with 21 bases separating them. Looked up from germline, CDR1 is SGHTS and CDR2 is YDEGEE. The CDR3 has 16 residues. CDR3 residues: CASSPGETRLAETQYF. In nucleotides, the CDR3 is TGTGCCAGCAGCCCCGGGGAAACCCGTCTCGCGGAGACCCAGTACTTC.

Concerning this clone: Additional DNA sequences in this sample encode the identical CDR3. V usage is TRBV4-1 and J usage is TRBJ2-7; 10 nucleotides agree with TRBD2. The V gene's germline CDR1 is MGHRA and CDR2 YSYEKL. The CDR3 has 16 amino acids. Germline trimming cut 0 bases from V and 5 bases from J; bases unmatched to any gene: 7. DNA of the CDR3: TGCGCCAGCAGCCAAGAATTAGCGGGGGGTGTTCACGAGCAGTACTTC. Translating gives CASSQELAGGVHEQYF.

The chain recombines TRBV15 with TRBJ2-5; the D gene is possibly TRBD2 (5 bases). V was cut by 0 bases and J by 5 bases, with 16 bases left in between. The length of the CDR3 is 16 residues. Germline V CDR1 and CDR2: LNHNV, YYDKDF (reference sequence). CDR3 nucleotide sequence: TGTGCCACCAGCAGAGATCTCGTCCTAGCTTCGGAGACCCAGTACTTC. It translates to CATSRDLVLASETQYF.